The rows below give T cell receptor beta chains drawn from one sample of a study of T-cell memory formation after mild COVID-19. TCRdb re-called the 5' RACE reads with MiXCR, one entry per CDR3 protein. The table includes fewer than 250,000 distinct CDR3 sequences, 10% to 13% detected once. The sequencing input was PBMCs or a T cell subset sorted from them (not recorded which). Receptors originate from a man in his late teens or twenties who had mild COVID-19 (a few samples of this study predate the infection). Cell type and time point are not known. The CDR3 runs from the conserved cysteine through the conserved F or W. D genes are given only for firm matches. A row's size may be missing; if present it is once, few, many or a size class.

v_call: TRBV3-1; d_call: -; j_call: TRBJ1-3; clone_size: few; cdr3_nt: TGTGCCAGCAGCCGAGTCGGTAACTCTGGAAACACCATATATTTT; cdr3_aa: CASSRVGNSGNTIYF
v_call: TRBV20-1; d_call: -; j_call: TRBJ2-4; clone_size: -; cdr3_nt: TGCAGTGCTAGGCTGGGTAATACCAAAAACATTCAGTACTTC; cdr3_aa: CSARLGNTKNIQYF
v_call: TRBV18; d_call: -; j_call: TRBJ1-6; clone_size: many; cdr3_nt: TGTGCCAGCTCACAGGACAGTGAGGCAGGCTCACCCCTCCACTTT; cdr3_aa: CASSQDSEAGSPLHF
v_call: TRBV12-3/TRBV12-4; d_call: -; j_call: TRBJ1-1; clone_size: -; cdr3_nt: TGTGCCAGCAGTTCCAGGGTCGGTGAGAACACTGAAGCTTTCTTT; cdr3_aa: CASSSRVGENTEAFF
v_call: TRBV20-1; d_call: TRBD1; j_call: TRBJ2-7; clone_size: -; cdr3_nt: TGCAGTGCTAGAGATCCAGGGGGCTCCTACGAGCAGTACTTC; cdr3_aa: CSARDPGGSYEQYF
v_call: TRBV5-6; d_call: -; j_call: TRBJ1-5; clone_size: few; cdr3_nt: TGTGCCAGCAGCTTGGCCATTGGGGGCCAGCCCCAGCATTTT; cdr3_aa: CASSLAIGGQPQHF
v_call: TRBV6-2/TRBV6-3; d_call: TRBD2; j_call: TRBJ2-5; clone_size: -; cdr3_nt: TGTGCCAGCAGCCATGGACTAGCTGGGAGATCCCAGTACTTC; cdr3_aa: CASSHGLAGRSQYF
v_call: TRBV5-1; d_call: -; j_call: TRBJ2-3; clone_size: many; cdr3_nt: TGCGCCAGCAGCGTCTCAGGGGGGATTGCAGATACGCAGTATTTT; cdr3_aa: CASSVSGGIADTQYF
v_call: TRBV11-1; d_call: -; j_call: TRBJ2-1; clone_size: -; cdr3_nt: TGTGCCAGCAGCCGAGGAGACAATGAGCAGTTCTTC; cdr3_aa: CASSRGDNEQFF
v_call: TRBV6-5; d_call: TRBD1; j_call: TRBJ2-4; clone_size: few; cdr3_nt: TGTGCCAGCAGTCGACCGGGACAGGCCAAAAACATTCAGTACTTC; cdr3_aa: CASSRPGQAKNIQYF
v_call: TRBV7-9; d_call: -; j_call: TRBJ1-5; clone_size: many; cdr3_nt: TGTGCCAGCTCTCTCGGCCAAAGCAATCAGCCCCAGCATTTT; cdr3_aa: CASSLGQSNQPQHF
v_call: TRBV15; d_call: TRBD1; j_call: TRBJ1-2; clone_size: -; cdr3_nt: TGTGCCACCAGCAACCGACAGGGGGTGGGCTATGGCTACACCTTC; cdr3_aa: CATSNRQGVGYGYTF
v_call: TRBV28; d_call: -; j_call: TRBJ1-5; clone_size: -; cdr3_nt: TGTGCCAGCAGTTTTGGTGGGCAGCCCCAGCATTTT; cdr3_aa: CASSFGGQPQHF
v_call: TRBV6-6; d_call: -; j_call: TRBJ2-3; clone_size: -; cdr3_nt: TGTGCCAGCAGTTACATGGGGACAGATACGCAGTATTTT; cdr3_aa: CASSYMGTDTQYF
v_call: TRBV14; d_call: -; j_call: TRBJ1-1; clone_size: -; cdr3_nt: TGTGCCAGCACCCAGGGGTGGTCGACTGAAGCTTTCTTT; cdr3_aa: CASTQGWSTEAFF
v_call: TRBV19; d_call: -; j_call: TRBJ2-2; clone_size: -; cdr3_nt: TGTGCCAGTAGTATCCGGGGACCGAACACCGGGGAGCTGTTTTTT; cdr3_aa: CASSIRGPNTGELFF
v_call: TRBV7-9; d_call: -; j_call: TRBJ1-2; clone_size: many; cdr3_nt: TGTGCCAGCAGCTTAGAGGCCTTTGGCTACACCTTC; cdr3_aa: CASSLEAFGYTF
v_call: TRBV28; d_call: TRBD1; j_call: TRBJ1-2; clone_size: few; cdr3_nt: TGTGCCAGCAGGGGACAGGGGGCAATGAATGGCTACACCTTC; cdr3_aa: CASRGQGAMNGYTF
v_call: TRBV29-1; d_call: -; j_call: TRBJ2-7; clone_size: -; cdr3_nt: TGCAGCGCCGGGCCACAGAGGGCCGAGCAGTACTTC; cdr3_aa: CSAGPQRAEQYF
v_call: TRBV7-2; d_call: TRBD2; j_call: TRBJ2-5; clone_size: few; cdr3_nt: TGTGCCAGCAGCTTAAGGCGGGGGGCCGCGGCTCGCGAGACCCAGTACTTC; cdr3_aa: CASSLRRGAAARETQYF
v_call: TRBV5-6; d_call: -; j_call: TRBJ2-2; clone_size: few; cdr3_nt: TGTGCCAGCAGCTTAGCTCAGAACACCGGGGAGCTGTTTTTT; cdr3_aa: CASSLAQNTGELFF
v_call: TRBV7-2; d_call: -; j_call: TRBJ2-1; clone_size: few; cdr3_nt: TGTGCCAGCAGCCCGACCCTTAATGAGCAGTTCTTC; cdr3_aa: CASSPTLNEQFF
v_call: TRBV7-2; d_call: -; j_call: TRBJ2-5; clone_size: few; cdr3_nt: TGTGCCAGCAGCTACGCCAGCAGCCGTCAAGAGACCCAGTACTTC; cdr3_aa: CASSYASSRQETQYF
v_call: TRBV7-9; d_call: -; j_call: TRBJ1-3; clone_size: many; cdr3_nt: TGTGCCAGCAGCCCCGGAGTGGTAGGAAACACCATATATTTT; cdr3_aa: CASSPGVVGNTIYF
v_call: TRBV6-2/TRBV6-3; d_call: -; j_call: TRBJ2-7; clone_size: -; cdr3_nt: TGTGCCAGCAGCCGGCCCTACGAGCAGTACTTC; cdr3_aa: CASSRPYEQYF
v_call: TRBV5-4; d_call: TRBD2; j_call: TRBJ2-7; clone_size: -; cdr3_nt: TGTGCCAGCAGCCCGTGGACTAGCGGGGGCAGCGGGGAGCAGTACTTC; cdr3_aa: CASSPWTSGGSGEQYF